The TCR beta chain described here comes from a study of shared T cell receptors in the human thymus. In germline, CDR1 is PRHDT, CDR2 FYEKMQ (reference sequence). V shed 5 bases and J shed 4 bases, with 17 bases lying between them. The CDR3 has 16 residues. Generated by immunoSEQ multiplex PCR, the TCRdb table keeps only in-frame clones and is missing some. The data show over 650,000 clones, about 87% seen once. The data were also submitted as part of a second study, on human thymus T cells. As that report states: The donors were infants in Finland with congenital heart defects, otherwise immunologically healthy. Thymus tissue for the work was resected from patients undergoing corrective heart surgery. Related reports documented highly overlapping thymic repertoires among unrelated individuals.

The gene calls are TRBV13 and TRBJ2-2; a weak D match, TRBD2 (6 bases). The clonotype comes from a boy under three years old with a congenital heart defect. The specimen sequenced was thymocytes. This CDR3 is CASSLGEGGSTGELFF. CDR3 bases: TGTGCCAGCAGCCTCGGCGAGGGAGGAAGCACCGGGGAGCTGTTTTTT.